This T cell receptor (beta chain) was recorded in a study of blood T cells in healthy people across ages. This clonotype turned up a few times. Its antigen remains unidentified. General study findings and limits: Long-lived and aged donors differed, with more naive CD4+ cells and higher diversity in the long-lived. Age advanced and TCR beta diversity per million T cells fell, roughly linearly. The diversity estimates, figures obtained from one million T cells, were considered underestimates. Naive and antigen-experienced cells could not be conclusively compared, given unsorted PBMCs.

CDR3 size: 13 residues. Deletions cut 4 bases from V and 8 bases from J, with 11 bases between. Primers used in a second PCR of about 7 to 12 cycles were a sample-barcoded 5' primer and a J-beta primer mix. TCRdb independently ran MiXCR on the 5' RACE reads; one entry per CDR3 protein. The sample holds about 810,000 distinct CDR3 sequences, 35% to 40% seen once. Sequenced material: blood. This sequence originates from a man younger than 30 in good health. The V call is TRBV12-3 or TRBV12-4, the J call TRBJ2-2; a weak D match, TRBD2 (5 bases). The CDR3: CASSSRRAGELFF. The CDR3 DNA reads TGTGCCAGCAGTTCCCGGCGGGCGGGGGAGCTGTTTTTT.